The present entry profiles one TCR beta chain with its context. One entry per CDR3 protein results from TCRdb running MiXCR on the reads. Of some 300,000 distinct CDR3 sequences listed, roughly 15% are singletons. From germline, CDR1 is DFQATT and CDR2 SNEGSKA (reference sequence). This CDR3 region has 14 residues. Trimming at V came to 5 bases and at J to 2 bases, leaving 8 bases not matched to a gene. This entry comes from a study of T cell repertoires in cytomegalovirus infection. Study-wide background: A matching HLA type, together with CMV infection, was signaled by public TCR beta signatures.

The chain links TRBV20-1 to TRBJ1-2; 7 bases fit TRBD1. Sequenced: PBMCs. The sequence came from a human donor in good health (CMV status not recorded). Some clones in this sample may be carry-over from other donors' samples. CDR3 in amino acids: CSAGQGQHNYGYTF. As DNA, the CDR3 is TGCAGTGCTGGCCAGGGACAGCACAACTATGGCTACACCTTC.